The source of this TCR beta chain is a study of somatic mutations in cytotoxic T cells in rheumatoid arthritis. Positive magnetic bead selection was used to isolate CD4+ and CD8+ cells; purity was checked by flow cytometry. V was trimmed by 0 bases and J by 2 bases, leaving 11 bases between them. CDR3 size: 15 residues. CDR1 is SGHNT, CDR2 YYREEE, per germline (reference sequence). The method was immunoSEQ multiplex PCR; TCRdb's version includes in-frame clones alone and lacks a portion of them. The table includes 20,000 to 25,000 clones, more than 65% detected once. The genes are TRBV5-4 and TRBJ1-2; D may be TRBD1 (6 bases). Material: CD8+ T cells sorted from blood. This TCR derives from an adult with rheumatoid arthritis. The CDR3 region is CASSLGRDRNYGYTF. The CDR3 DNA follows: TGTGCCAGCAGCTTGGGTCGAGACAGGAACTATGGCTACACCTTC.